This TCR beta chain is from a study of OX40 agonist ivuxolimab in advanced cancers. V was cut by 4 bases and J by 1 base, with 10 bases left in between. CDR3 length equals 13 residues. The germline gives CDR1 SQVTM, CDR2 ANQGSEA. This table comes from immunoSEQ multiplex PCR, and its TCRdb copy is limited to in-frame clones, with some not included. The sample lists approximately 100,000 clones, approximately 90% occurring once. The TCR comes from an adult with an advanced solid tumor such as melanoma, head and neck, liver or kidney cancer. The material was CD4+ or CD8+ T cells sorted from blood, obtained in a trial of the OX40 agonist ivuxolimab. This chain connects TRBV29-1 to TRBJ2-5, with D perhaps matching TRBD2 (5 bases). The chain's CDR3 is CSVATGTQETQYF. The CDR3 nucleotides read TGCAGCGTTGCAACGGGAACCCAAGAGACCCAGTACTTC.